This T cell receptor beta chain was captured by sequencing in a study of blood T cell repertoires in COVID-19. Study as a whole: Symptom resolution, clearance, or two negative PCRs marked the recovered donors of Cohort 3. Acute and convalescent COVID-19 samples came from the United States, Italy and Spain.

Clones were read by immunoSEQ multiplex PCR, and TCRdb kept only the in-frame ones, dropping some. The sample holds roughly 200,000 clones, around 83% seen once. Germline CDR1 MGHRA, CDR2 YSYEKL. Trimming took 0 bases from V and 3 from J, leaving 12 bases between them. The CDR3 totals 15 residues. Sequencing input: PBMCs or T cells enriched from blood (not recorded which). This TCR was recovered from a woman between 40 and 50 years old in a cohort exposed to, infected with or recovered from COVID-19 (not recorded which). This chain uses TRBV4-1 with TRBJ2-7; D is undetermined. CDR3 amino acids: CASSQDMNGYYEQYF. In DNA, the CDR3 is TGCGCCAGCAGCCAAGATATGAACGGGTACTACGAGCAGTACTTC.